Listed below are T cell receptor beta chains from one sample, sequenced in a study of technical replicates of blood from a few donors. Only in-frame clones appear in the TCRdb table, and some are missing; sequencing was by immunoSEQ multiplex PCR. The data contain approximately 44,000 clones, around 96% of them singletons. Specimen: T cells isolated from PBMCs. These receptors originate from a human donor in good health. Both conserved end residues are part of each CDR3. The order of the fields is J gene, V gene, clone size, D gene, CDR3 protein, CDR3 DNA. D genes are given only for firm matches. Some rows mark clone size as missing; the rest say once, few, many or name a class of expanded clone.

j_call: TRBJ1-1
v_call: TRBV27
clone_size: NA
d_call: NA
cdr3_aa: CASRYTGWTEAFF
cdr3_nt: TGTGCCAGCAGATACACAGGGTGGACTGAAGCTTTCTTT

j_call: TRBJ2-5
v_call: TRBV11-3
clone_size: NA
d_call: TRBD2
cdr3_aa: CASKAGEETQYF
cdr3_nt: TGTGCCAGCAAAGCGGGGGAAGAGACCCAGTACTTC

j_call: TRBJ2-7
v_call: TRBV5-6
clone_size: NA
d_call: NA
cdr3_aa: CASSSGSLEQYF
cdr3_nt: TGTGCCAGCAGCTCAGGGTCGCTCGAGCAGTACTTC

j_call: TRBJ2-7
v_call: TRBV6-5
clone_size: NA
d_call: TRBD2
cdr3_aa: CASGLAGGEQYF
cdr3_nt: TGTGCCAGCGGGTTAGCGGGAGGCGAGCAGTACTTC

j_call: TRBJ2-2
v_call: TRBV19
clone_size: once
d_call: TRBD1
cdr3_aa: CASIGDSHVVGELFF
cdr3_nt: TGTGCCAGTATCGGGGACAGCCATGTCGTCGGGGAGCTGTTTTTT

j_call: TRBJ1-2
v_call: TRBV19
clone_size: NA
d_call: NA
cdr3_aa: CASSIRRDGYGYTF
cdr3_nt: TGTGCCAGTAGTATACGCAGGGATGGTTATGGCTACACCTTC

j_call: TRBJ2-7
v_call: TRBV9
clone_size: NA
d_call: NA
cdr3_aa: CASGGVSYEQYF
cdr3_nt: TGTGCCAGCGGGGGCGTCTCCTACGAGCAGTACTTC

j_call: TRBJ2-1
v_call: TRBV10-3
clone_size: NA
d_call: NA
cdr3_aa: CAIQGSSHNEQFF
cdr3_nt: TGTGCCATCCAGGGTTCTTCTCACAATGAGCAGTTCTTC

j_call: TRBJ1-5
v_call: TRBV5-8
clone_size: NA
d_call: TRBD1
cdr3_aa: CASSNLDRGYSNQPQHF
cdr3_nt: TGTGCCAGCAGCAACTTAGACAGGGGCTATAGCAATCAGCCCCAGCATTTT

j_call: TRBJ2-7
v_call: TRBV11-3
clone_size: NA
d_call: TRBD2
cdr3_aa: CASSLDSGSSYEQYF
cdr3_nt: TGTGCCAGCAGCTTAGATAGCGGGAGCTCCTACGAGCAGTACTTC

j_call: TRBJ2-3
v_call: TRBV5-6
clone_size: NA
d_call: TRBD2
cdr3_aa: CASSLRRLAGRVADTQYF
cdr3_nt: TGTGCCAGCAGCTTGAGGAGACTAGCGGGGAGGGTTGCAGATACGCAGTATTTT

j_call: TRBJ2-3
v_call: TRBV9
clone_size: once
d_call: NA
cdr3_aa: CASSVGSLGTDTQYF
cdr3_nt: TGTGCCAGCAGCGTTGGGAGCTTAGGCACAGATACGCAGTATTTT

j_call: TRBJ1-5
v_call: TRBV15
clone_size: once
d_call: TRBD1
cdr3_aa: CATRLDRGGGQPQHF
cdr3_nt: TGTGCCACCCGACTTGACAGGGGAGGTGGTCAGCCCCAGCATTTT

j_call: TRBJ1-3
v_call: TRBV9
clone_size: NA
d_call: NA
cdr3_aa: CASSPEVTVGGNTIYF
cdr3_nt: TGTGCCAGCAGCCCTGAAGTGACAGTAGGCGGAAACACCATATATTTT

j_call: TRBJ1-2
v_call: TRBV4-1
clone_size: NA
d_call: NA
cdr3_aa: CAANGGYGYTF
cdr3_nt: TGCGCAGCCAACGGAGGGTATGGCTACACCTTC

j_call: TRBJ2-7
v_call: TRBV28
clone_size: once
d_call: NA
cdr3_aa: CASSLSTYEQYF
cdr3_nt: TGTGCCAGCAGTTTAAGCACCTACGAGCAGTACTTC

j_call: TRBJ2-3
v_call: TRBV18
clone_size: NA
d_call: TRBD2
cdr3_aa: CASSPVTTSGTDTQYF
cdr3_nt: TGTGCCAGCTCACCAGTTACGACTAGCGGCACAGATACGCAGTATTTT

j_call: TRBJ1-2
v_call: TRBV4-2
clone_size: NA
d_call: NA
cdr3_aa: CASSQGTRGIYGYTF
cdr3_nt: TGTGCCAGCAGCCAAGGAACCAGGGGAATCTATGGCTACACCTTC

j_call: TRBJ1-5
v_call: TRBV19
clone_size: once
d_call: TRBD1
cdr3_aa: CASIPGQGGYQPQHF
cdr3_nt: TGTGCCAGTATTCCGGGACAGGGCGGTTATCAGCCCCAGCATTTT

j_call: TRBJ2-1
v_call: TRBV29-1
clone_size: NA
d_call: NA
cdr3_aa: CSVEGDASYISYNEQFF
cdr3_nt: TGCAGCGTTGAAGGAGACGCTAGTTATATTTCCTACAATGAGCAGTTCTTC

j_call: TRBJ2-2
v_call: TRBV7-2
clone_size: once
d_call: NA
cdr3_aa: CASSQGTGELFF
cdr3_nt: TGTGCCAGCAGCCAGGGGACCGGGGAGCTGTTTTTT

j_call: TRBJ2-2
v_call: TRBV4-1
clone_size: NA
d_call: NA
cdr3_aa: CASSLGDSTGELFF
cdr3_nt: TGCGCCAGCAGTCTTGGTGACAGCACCGGGGAGCTGTTTTTT

j_call: TRBJ1-4
v_call: TRBV16
clone_size: once
d_call: TRBD1
cdr3_aa: CASSQRQGTNEKLFF
cdr3_nt: TGTGCCAGCAGCCAAAGACAGGGGACTAATGAAAAACTGTTTTTT

j_call: TRBJ1-2
v_call: TRBV28
clone_size: NA
d_call: TRBD1
cdr3_aa: CASSSGTGQYGYTF
cdr3_nt: TGTGCCAGCAGCTCCGGGACAGGGCAATATGGCTACACCTTC

j_call: TRBJ2-5
v_call: TRBV5-6
clone_size: NA
d_call: TRBD1
cdr3_aa: CASSLPGQGIQETQYF
cdr3_nt: TGTGCCAGCAGCCTTCCGGGACAGGGGATCCAAGAGACCCAGTACTTC

j_call: TRBJ1-4
v_call: TRBV19
clone_size: NA
d_call: TRBD1
cdr3_aa: CASRQGSSEKLFF
cdr3_nt: TGTGCCAGTCGACAGGGATCGAGTGAAAAACTGTTTTTT

j_call: TRBJ2-7
v_call: TRBV7-8
clone_size: NA
d_call: TRBD2
cdr3_aa: CASTLGGLAGVPYEQYF
cdr3_nt: TGTGCCAGCACCCTGGGGGGTCTAGCGGGAGTACCCTACGAGCAGTACTTC

j_call: TRBJ2-7
v_call: TRBV11-1
clone_size: NA
d_call: TRBD2
cdr3_aa: CASSLRSGRESLF
cdr3_nt: TGTGCCAGCAGCCTAAGAAGCGGGAGGGAATCGCTTTTC

j_call: TRBJ1-1
v_call: TRBV29-1
clone_size: NA
d_call: TRBD1
cdr3_aa: CSGGTGRLPEAFF
cdr3_nt: TGCAGCGGTGGGACAGGGAGATTGCCTGAAGCTTTCTTT

j_call: TRBJ2-1
v_call: TRBV27
clone_size: NA
d_call: NA
cdr3_aa: CASSAVAVPYNEQFF
cdr3_nt: TGTGCCAGCAGTGCAGTAGCGGTCCCCTACAATGAGCAGTTCTTC

j_call: TRBJ2-3
v_call: TRBV19
clone_size: NA
d_call: NA
cdr3_aa: CASSVGLNTDTQYF
cdr3_nt: TGTGCCAGTAGTGTGGGACTCAACACAGATACGCAGTATTTT

j_call: TRBJ1-2
v_call: TRBV6-5
clone_size: NA
d_call: TRBD1
cdr3_aa: CASTRTGGGSGYTF
cdr3_nt: TGTGCCAGCACCCGGACAGGGGGCGGTAGTGGCTACACCTTC

j_call: TRBJ1-2
v_call: TRBV5-6
clone_size: NA
d_call: NA
cdr3_aa: CASSFLFTDYGYTF
cdr3_nt: TGTGCCAGCAGCTTCCTGTTCACAGACTATGGCTACACCTTC

j_call: TRBJ1-4
v_call: TRBV30
clone_size: NA
d_call: TRBD1
cdr3_aa: CAWGGTGLATNEKLFF
cdr3_nt: TGTGCCTGGGGCGGGACAGGGCTTGCAACTAATGAAAAACTGTTTTTT

j_call: TRBJ1-5
v_call: TRBV19
clone_size: NA
d_call: NA
cdr3_aa: CASSTTGTFNQPQHF
cdr3_nt: TGTGCCAGTAGTACAACCGGGACATTTAATCAGCCCCAGCATTTT

j_call: TRBJ1-2
v_call: TRBV13
clone_size: once
d_call: NA
cdr3_aa: CASSADRMNYGYTF
cdr3_nt: TGTGCCAGCAGCGCTGACAGGATGAACTATGGCTACACCTTC

j_call: TRBJ1-1
v_call: TRBV11-2
clone_size: NA
d_call: NA
cdr3_aa: CASSPQGANTEAFF
cdr3_nt: TGTGCCAGCAGCCCCCAGGGCGCCAACACTGAAGCTTTCTTT

j_call: TRBJ1-1
v_call: TRBV25-1
clone_size: NA
d_call: NA
cdr3_aa: CASSDRVNTEAFF
cdr3_nt: TGTGCCAGCAGTGACAGGGTGAACACTGAAGCTTTCTTT

j_call: TRBJ2-4
v_call: TRBV2
clone_size: once
d_call: TRBD2
cdr3_aa: CASRESGRGGAKNIQYF
cdr3_nt: TGTGCCAGCAGGGAAAGCGGGAGAGGTGGAGCCAAAAACATTCAGTACTTC

j_call: TRBJ2-7
v_call: TRBV13
clone_size: NA
d_call: NA
cdr3_aa: CASSYQGSYSYEQYF
cdr3_nt: TGTGCCAGCAGCTACCAGGGATCTTACTCCTACGAGCAGTACTTC

j_call: TRBJ1-1
v_call: TRBV12-5
clone_size: NA
d_call: NA
cdr3_aa: CASGQDGYTEAFF
cdr3_nt: TGTGCTAGTGGACAGGACGGATACACTGAAGCTTTCTTT

j_call: TRBJ2-5
v_call: TRBV6-4
clone_size: NA
d_call: TRBD2
cdr3_aa: CASRLGAGGGETQYF
cdr3_nt: TGTGCCAGCCGCCTGGGGGCGGGGGGGGGAGAGACCCAGTACTTC

j_call: TRBJ2-7
v_call: TRBV4-2
clone_size: NA
d_call: TRBD2
cdr3_aa: CASSQQTSGSSYEQYF
cdr3_nt: TGTGCCAGCAGCCAACAAACTAGCGGAAGCTCCTACGAGCAGTACTTC

j_call: TRBJ2-7
v_call: TRBV9
clone_size: NA
d_call: TRBD2
cdr3_aa: CASSPRTSAYEQYF
cdr3_nt: TGTGCCAGCAGCCCCCGGACTAGCGCCTACGAGCAGTACTTC

j_call: TRBJ1-1
v_call: TRBV27
clone_size: NA
d_call: NA
cdr3_aa: CASSLVGVDEAFF
cdr3_nt: TGTGCCAGCAGTTTGGTGGGAGTTGATGAAGCTTTCTTT

j_call: TRBJ2-7
v_call: TRBV4-1
clone_size: NA
d_call: TRBD2
cdr3_aa: CASSQASGGGSYEQYF
cdr3_nt: TGCGCCAGCAGCCAAGCCTCCGGCGGGGGGTCCTACGAGCAGTACTTC

j_call: TRBJ1-3
v_call: TRBV6-5
clone_size: NA
d_call: NA
cdr3_aa: CASSYSARHSGNTIYF
cdr3_nt: TGTGCCAGCAGTTACTCGGCCAGGCACTCTGGAAACACCATATATTTT

j_call: TRBJ1-5
v_call: TRBV4-1
clone_size: NA
d_call: NA
cdr3_aa: CASSQDRETNQPQHF
cdr3_nt: TGCGCCAGCAGCCAAGACAGGGAAACCAATCAGCCCCAGCATTTT

j_call: TRBJ1-5
v_call: TRBV19
clone_size: NA
d_call: TRBD1
cdr3_aa: CASSIVLPTSGQGVVYRNQPQHF
cdr3_nt: TGTGCCAGTAGTATAGTCCTCCCGACCTCGGGACAGGGGGTAGTTTATCGCAATCAGCCCCAGCATTTT

j_call: TRBJ1-1
v_call: TRBV27
clone_size: NA
d_call: TRBD1
cdr3_aa: CASNQGGSPEAFF
cdr3_nt: TGTGCCAGCAATCAAGGGGGCTCCCCTGAAGCTTTCTTT

j_call: TRBJ2-3
v_call: TRBV5-1
clone_size: NA
d_call: NA
cdr3_aa: CASSLPGTPRSDTQYF
cdr3_nt: TGCGCCAGCAGCCTACCCGGGACTCCCCGTTCGGATACGCAGTATTTT

j_call: TRBJ2-1
v_call: TRBV11-3
clone_size: once
d_call: NA
cdr3_aa: CASSLGPAGITNEQFF
cdr3_nt: TGTGCCAGCAGCTTAGGTCCAGCGGGCATAACAAATGAGCAGTTCTTC

j_call: TRBJ2-7
v_call: TRBV2
clone_size: NA
d_call: NA
cdr3_aa: CASSETSYEQYF
cdr3_nt: TGTGCCAGCAGTGAAACTTCCTACGAGCAGTACTTC

j_call: TRBJ2-3
v_call: TRBV7-6
clone_size: NA
d_call: NA
cdr3_aa: CASSLPDATDTQYF
cdr3_nt: TGTGCCAGCAGCTTACCAGATGCCACAGATACGCAGTATTTT

j_call: TRBJ1-1
v_call: TRBV19
clone_size: NA
d_call: TRBD1
cdr3_aa: CASSIGQGNTEAFF
cdr3_nt: TGTGCCAGTAGTATTGGACAGGGAAACACTGAAGCTTTCTTT

j_call: TRBJ2-1
v_call: TRBV29-1
clone_size: once
d_call: NA
cdr3_aa: CSVERQGSEQFF
cdr3_nt: TGCAGCGTTGAAAGGCAGGGGAGTGAGCAGTTCTTC

j_call: TRBJ2-2
v_call: TRBV28
clone_size: NA
d_call: TRBD1
cdr3_aa: CASSLEPGQGSPGELFF
cdr3_nt: TGTGCCAGCAGTTTGGAACCGGGACAGGGGAGCCCCGGGGAGCTGTTTTTT

j_call: TRBJ2-7
v_call: TRBV28
clone_size: NA
d_call: TRBD1
cdr3_aa: CASSFPGQGYYEQYF
cdr3_nt: TGTGCCAGCAGTTTTCCCGGACAGGGTTACTACGAGCAGTACTTC

j_call: TRBJ2-1
v_call: TRBV5-1
clone_size: NA
d_call: TRBD2
cdr3_aa: CASRPGLTNNEQFF
cdr3_nt: TGCGCCAGCCGTCCGGGACTAACTAACAATGAGCAGTTCTTC

j_call: TRBJ1-3
v_call: TRBV28
clone_size: NA
d_call: TRBD1
cdr3_aa: CASSTPGGGGGNTIYF
cdr3_nt: TGTGCCAGCAGTACCCCAGGGGGCGGTGGCGGAAACACCATATATTTT